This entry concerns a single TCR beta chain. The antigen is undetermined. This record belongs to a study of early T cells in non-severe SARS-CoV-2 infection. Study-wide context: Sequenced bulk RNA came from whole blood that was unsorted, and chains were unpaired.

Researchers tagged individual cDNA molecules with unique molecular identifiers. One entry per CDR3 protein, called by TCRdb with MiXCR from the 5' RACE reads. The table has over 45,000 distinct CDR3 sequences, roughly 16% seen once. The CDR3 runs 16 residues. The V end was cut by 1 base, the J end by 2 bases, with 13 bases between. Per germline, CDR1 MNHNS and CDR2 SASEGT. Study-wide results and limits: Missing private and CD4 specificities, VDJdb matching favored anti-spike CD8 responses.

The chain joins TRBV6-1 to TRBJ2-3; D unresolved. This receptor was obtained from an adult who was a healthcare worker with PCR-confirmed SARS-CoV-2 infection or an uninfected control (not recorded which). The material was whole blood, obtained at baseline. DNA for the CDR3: TGTGCCAGCAGTGAAGGCCCGTCCAGCTACACAGATACGCAGTATTTT. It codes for CASSEGPSSYTDTQYF.